This entry concerns a single T cell receptor beta chain. Antigen: not known. The sample originates from a study of memory CD4+ T cells and cytomegalovirus serostatus. Study-level information: Of the healthy Belgian adults, eight or nine were CMV seropositive and 24 seronegative.

The sort gate was single viable CD3+CD4+CD8-CD45RO+ cells for memory CD4+ T cells. TCRdb keeps only in-frame clones here, not all; method: immunoSEQ multiplex PCR. Among under 55,000 clones, around four fifths were seen once, and the ten largest hold more than 1.1%. Germline V gene lookup returns CDR1 MGHRA and CDR2 YSYEKL. Deletions cut 3 bases from V and 2 bases from J, with 11 bases between. The CDR3 has 14 amino acids. Broader study findings: About 40% of the roughly 150 known CMV-associated TCRbeta sequences appeared in CD4+ memory. The CMV-associated TCR signature appears largely within the CD4+ memory repertoire.

The sample consisted of memory CD4+ T cells from blood. This chain uses TRBV4-1 with TRBJ2-7; D might be TRBD2 (6 bases). This sequence originates from an adult in good health and CMV-seropositive. The CDR3 region is CASSQELAPYEQYF. CDR3 coding DNA: TGCGCCAGCAGCCAGGAGCTAGCGCCCTACGAGCAGTACTTC.